This T cell receptor beta chain was observed in a study of beta chain features in type 1 diabetes (dated by TCRdb to the late 2010s). Regarding the complete study: Patients and healthy donors did not differ in mean age, gender distribution, total cell number or subset yield. Regulatory and stem cell-like memory subsets were isolated from only 8 patients and about eight healthy donors, whereas naive and central memory subsets came from all 30 or so donors. A total of approximately 99,000,000 sorted cells were examined across all samples, and RNA yield correlated strongly with the number of cells per subset. The study compared TCRB repertoires of sorted circulating CD4+ T cell subsets between recently diagnosed type 1 diabetes patients and matched healthy donors.

A single peripheral blood draw of approximately 110 mL on average was collected from each donor into heparinised tubes. A BD FACSAria II was used to sort naive, central memory, regulatory and stem cell-like memory CD4+ T cells with a panel that included CD45RO, CCR7, CD25, CD127, CD95 and CD27. Every sorted population had a purity above 98%. PBMCs were isolated immediately by Lymphoprep density gradient centrifugation and stained directly without culture. Samples were stained and sorted in pairs, with one healthy donor and one patient per experiment, so that batch effects were minimized. The entire isolated RNA was reverse transcribed using the High Capacity cDNA Reverse Transcription Kit, and thus expressed TCRB transcripts were sequenced. For stem cell-like memory T cell samples, survey-depth immunoSEQ sequencing was used, averaging approximately 950,000 total reads per sample. Sorted cells were lysed in RLT buffer and RNA was extracted with DNase-treated RNeasy Micro or Mini kits, depending on cell number. Each cell subset was processed on its own to prevent cross-contamination, while patient and healthy donor samples were processed together. The immunoSEQ multiplex PCR was used to amplify TCRB sequences from cDNA, generating 87-bp fragments that spanned the CDR3 region. Sequencing of the amplicons was done on the Illumina HiSeq platform. The study's processing was this. PCR bias was corrected computationally using synthetic template baselines, and reads within Hamming distance 2 were collapsed, with unmergeable singletons discarded. Reads were aligned against IMGT to assign V, D and J genes, CDR3 length and insertions or deletions at six rearrangement sites. Within each subset, clonotype counts were normalized to the number of sorted cells before true diversity and Gini coefficients were calculated with the tcR R package. The overlap coefficient, calculated on TCRB nucleotide sequences, was used to quantify repertoire sharing. Drawn from immuneACCESS, this table holds only the in-frame rearrangements with V and J called that TCRdb kept. Clones are partly lost; checked studies trace under half to an unresolved V gene and leave the rest unexplained. The D gene and trimming were derived from the DNA, and the V and J assignments and clone size from that table. This sample is represented by about 110,000 clones; almost 40% of them were singletons. The top ten clones comprise 0.065% of the sample.

The V end gives up 4 bases and the J end 12 bases, leaving 17 bases in the junction not matched to a gene. The CDR3 runs 15 residues from the cysteine to the phenylalanine. Only the CDR3 region is kept as DNA, spanning 45 bases read in frame from base 1. CDR1 and CDR2 are drawn from the germline V gene: SGHVS, FQNEAQ. Results and caveats for the whole study, not just this receptor: Because cDNA was sequenced instead of genomic DNA, highly expressing activated cells could be over-represented, though the groups showed no difference in activation or CD3 levels. In all four CD4+ subsets, TCRB CDR3 length was moderately but significantly shorter in type 1 diabetes patients. Fewer insertions and more nucleotide deletions at VDJ recombination sites were observed in patients with type 1 diabetes, implying thymic rearrangement abnormalities. Naive, central memory and regulatory TCRB repertoires appeared to be more alike among patients than among healthy donors. Because the HLA sub-analyses included only small numbers of individuals, any influence of HLA type on TCRB rearrangement was left unresolved. Shorter templates might have been favored by PCR, but patient and control samples were amplified and corrected together, so both groups would have been affected equally by any skew.

A word on this clone: Its antigen has not been determined. The input lacks base qualities; no much larger clone sits a single base away.

The source of this sequence is a woman aged 18-30 years in good health. Here the chain combines TRBV7-8 and TRBJ2-5; TRBD1 fits 7 bases in the junction. The sample comprised stem cell memory CD4+ T cells from blood. The meaning of the sample's cell subset or site label: stem cell-like memory CD4+ T cells. The DNA reads TGTGCCAGCAGCTCCCTCGCCCAGGGGCCCGGACAGGAGTACTTC. Its translation is CASSSLAQGPGQEYF.